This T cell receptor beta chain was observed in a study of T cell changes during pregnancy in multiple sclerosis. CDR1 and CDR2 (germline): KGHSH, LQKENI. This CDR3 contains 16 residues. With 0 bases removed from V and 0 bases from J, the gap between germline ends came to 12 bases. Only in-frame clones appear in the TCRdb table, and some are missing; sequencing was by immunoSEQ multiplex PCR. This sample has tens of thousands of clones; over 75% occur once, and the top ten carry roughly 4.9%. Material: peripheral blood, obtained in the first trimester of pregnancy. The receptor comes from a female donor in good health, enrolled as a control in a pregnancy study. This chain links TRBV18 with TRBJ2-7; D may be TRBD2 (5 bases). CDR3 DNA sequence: TGTGCCAGCTCACCACCCGGAGCGGCACGCTCCTACGAGCAGTACTTC. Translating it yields CASSPPGAARSYEQYF.